This T cell receptor (beta chain) was identified in a study of vaccination effects on CD4 cells after COVID-19. Study background: Post-vaccine draws lagged the second dose by a median of 72 days.

Study outcomes and limitations: Sampling in the study covered few convalescent patients and included no early post-infection timepoints.

The method was immunoSEQ multiplex PCR; TCRdb's version includes in-frame clones alone and lacks a portion of them. The top ten clones hold roughly a tenth of a sample with tens of thousands of clones, approximately 72% of them seen once. Expansion of antigen-specific CD4+ T cells with viral peptide pools was carried out by the ViraFEST assay before sequencing. Culturing for nine to ten days preceded CD4+ T cell isolation. Participants received two doses of either the BNT162b2 or mRNA-1273 vaccine. Negative nucleocapsid antibody tests before and after vaccination confirmed no previous SARS-CoV-2 infection. Researchers reported culturing approximately 2.2 million PBMC in each well, adding about 11 IU/ml IL-2 and around 9.1 ug/ml peptides. In germline, CDR1 is ENHRY, CDR2 SYGVKD. Unmatched junction bases numbered 0, after V lost 4 bases and J lost 3 bases. The CDR3 extends over 15 amino acids. With respect to this clone: No antigen is known for it.

The gene calls are TRBV10-3 and TRBJ2-3; TRBD2 matches 14 bases. The origin of this receptor is a human donor who received a COVID-19 vaccine. Material: CD4+ T cells from PBMCs cultured with HCoV-NL63 spike peptides, obtained after COVID-19 vaccination. CDR3 DNA: TGTGCCATCAGTGGACTAGCGGGAGGGACAGATACGCAGTATTTT. Encoded protein: CAISGLAGGTDTQYF.